These 9 T cell receptor beta chains were sequenced from one sample in a study of blood T cell repertoires in COVID-19. TCRdb's table, derived via immunoSEQ multiplex PCR, lists solely in-frame clones and lacks some. The data contain over 200,000 clones, 80% to 90% of them singletons. Sequencing used PBMCs or T cells enriched from blood (not recorded which). The receptors originated from a man in his thirties or forties who had recovered from COVID-19.

In its sample, this clone was seen once. The CDR3 does not end in the conserved phenylalanine or tryptophan, so this is likely a read error. No DNA is shown, since the ends of the CDR3 on it are uncertain; the CDR3 is the one TCRdb lists. CDR3: CAISESISGQVL. This sequence joins TRBV10-3 and TRBJ2-7; whether TRBD1, the table's D call, matches the DNA was not checked. The CDR3 is 12 amino acids in total, end residues counted. Germline CDR1 reads ENHRY; CDR2 reads SYGVKD.

The chain is built from TRBV27 and TRBJ1-5, with TRBD1 identical over 9 bases. CDR3 length: 15 amino acids. J was trimmed by 8 bases and V by 3 bases; bases with no gene match: 8. Germline-derived CDR1 and CDR2 are MNHEY and SMNVEV (reference sequence). The DNA of the CDR3 is TGTGCCAGCAGTTTCGGGACAGGGTTCGGAGAGCCCCAGCATTTT. This encodes CASSFGTGFGEPQHF.

V and J are TRBV14 and TRBJ1-4; D is uncertain. From germline, CDR1 is SGHDN and CDR2 FVKESK. The CDR3 extends over 15 amino acids. The V end was cut by 0 bases, the J end by 5 bases, with 10 bases between. CDR3: CASSQDLQQNEKLFF. As DNA, the CDR3 is TGTGCCAGCAGCCAAGATTTACAGCAAAATGAAAAACTGTTTTTT.

The chain links TRBV19 to TRBJ1-1, with D tentatively TRBD1 (5 bases). The germline V gene has CDR1 LNHDA and CDR2 SQIVND (reference sequence). CDR3 length: 15 residues. Trimming took 7 bases from V and 5 from J, leaving 20 bases between them. Here the CDR3 DNA reads TGTGCCAGTAACCCGGGCGCTAGGGGTGGGACTGAAGCTTTCTTT. It is translated as CASNPGARGGTEAFF. Complete variable domain (other parts from reference TRBV19 and TRBJ1-1): DGGITQSPKYLFRKEGQNVTLSCEQNLNHDAMYWYRQDPGQGLRLIYYSQIVNDFQKGDIAEGYSVSREKKESFPLTVTSAQKNPTAFYLCASNPGARGGTEAFFGQGTRLTVV.

Points on this clone: At one of its ends the junction is not consistent with the germline gene, which may arise from a read error. V gene TRBV15 combines with J gene TRBJ1-2; 9 bases are a match to TRBD1. Per the germline V gene, CDR1 is LNHNV and CDR2 is YYDKDF (reference sequence). The CDR3 is 17 amino acids. CDR3 DNA sequence: TGTGCCACCAGCCGAGATCCGGGACAGGGCCTTAACTATGGCTACACCTTC. This translates into CATSRDPGQGLNYGYTF.

The J gene is TRBJ2-3, the V gene TRBV4-3; unclear D gene. Trimming took 3 bases from V and 2 from J, leaving 9 bases between them. CDR3 length equals 14 residues. Germline CDR1 LGHNA, CDR2 YSLEER. CDR3 in amino acids: CASSQSLSTDTQYF. In DNA form, the CDR3 reads TGCGCCAGCAGCCAGAGTTTATCCACAGATACGCAGTATTTT.

This chain joins TRBV5-1 and TRBJ2-7; TRBD1 matches 7 bases. The CDR3 has 18 amino acids. V trimming: 4 bases; J trimming: 0 bases; junction bases outside the gene matches: 16. From germline, CDR1 is SGHRS and CDR2 YFSETQ. In DNA, the CDR3 is TGCGCCAGCAGCCGAATCCCGACAAGGGGGCCGATCTCCTACGAGCAGTACTTC. Encoded protein: CASSRIPTRGPISYEQYF.

This sequence joins TRBV11-3 and TRBJ1-1; D not certain. The CDR3 has 13 amino acids. The germline V and J ends were trimmed by 0 bases and 2 bases, with 4 bases remaining between them. Germline values: CDR1 SGHNT, CDR2 YENEEA. CDR3 loop: CASSLERNTEAFF. CDR3 in DNA: TGTGCCAGCAGCTTAGAGCGAAACACTGAAGCTTTCTTT.

The genes are TRBV12-5 and TRBJ1-1; TRBD1 agrees at 7 bases. With 1 base clipped from V and 0 bases from J, the junction kept 8 bases outside the gene matches. The CDR3 length is 17 residues. CDR1 LGHNT and CDR2 FRNRAP come from the germline V gene. CDR3 bases: TGTGCTAGTGGTTTGGGCCAGGGGGGCTTGATGAACACTGAAGCTTTCTTT. Encoded protein: CASGLGQGGLMNTEAFF. Filled out from reference TRBV12-5 and TRBJ1-1, the complete variable domain reads DARVTQTPRHKVTEMGQEVTMRCQPILGHNTVFWYRQTMMQGLELLAYFRNRAPLDDSGMPKDRFSAEMPDATLATLKIQPSEPRDSAVYFCASGLGQGGLMNTEAFFGQGTRLTVV.